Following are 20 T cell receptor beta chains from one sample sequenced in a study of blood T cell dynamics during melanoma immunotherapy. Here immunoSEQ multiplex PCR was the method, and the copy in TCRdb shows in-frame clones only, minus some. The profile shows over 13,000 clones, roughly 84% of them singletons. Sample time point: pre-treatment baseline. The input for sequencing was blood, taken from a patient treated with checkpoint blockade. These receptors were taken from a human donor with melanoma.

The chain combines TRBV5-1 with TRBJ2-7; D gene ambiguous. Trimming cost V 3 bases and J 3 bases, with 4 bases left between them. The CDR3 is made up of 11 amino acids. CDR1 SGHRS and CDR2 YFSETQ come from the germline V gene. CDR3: CASSSNYEQYF. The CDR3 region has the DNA TGCGCCAGCAGCTCGAACTACGAGCAGTACTTC. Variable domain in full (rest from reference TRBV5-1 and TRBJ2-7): KAGVTQTPRYLIKTRGQQVTLSCSPISGHRSVSWYQQTPGQGLQFLFEYFSETQRNKGNFPGRFSGRQFSNSRSEMNVSTLELGDSALYLCASSSNYEQYFGPGTRLTVT.

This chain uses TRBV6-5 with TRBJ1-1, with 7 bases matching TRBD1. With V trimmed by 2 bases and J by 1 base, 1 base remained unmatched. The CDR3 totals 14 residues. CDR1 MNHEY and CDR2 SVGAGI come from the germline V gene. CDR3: CASSYGTENTEAFF. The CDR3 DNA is TGTGCCAGCAGTTACGGGACAGAGAACACTGAAGCTTTCTTT.

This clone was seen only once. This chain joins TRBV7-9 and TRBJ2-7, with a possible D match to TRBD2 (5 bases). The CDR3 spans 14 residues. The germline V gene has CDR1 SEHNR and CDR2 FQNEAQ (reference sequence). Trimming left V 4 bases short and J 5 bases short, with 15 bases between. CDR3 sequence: CASSSGGGRDEQYF. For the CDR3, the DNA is TGTGCCAGCAGCTCCGGCGGAGGTCGGGACGAGCAGTACTTC.

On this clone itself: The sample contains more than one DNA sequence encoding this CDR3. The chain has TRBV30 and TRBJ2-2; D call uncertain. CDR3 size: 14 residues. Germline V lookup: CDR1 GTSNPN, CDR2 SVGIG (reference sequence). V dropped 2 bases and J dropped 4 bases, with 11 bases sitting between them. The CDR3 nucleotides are TGTGCCTGGAGTTTGGGGATGGTCACCGGGGAGCTGTTTTTT. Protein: CAWSLGMVTGELFF.

CDR3: CATKGAIYQETQYF. DNA for the CDR3: TGTGCCACCAAGGGGGCAATCTACCAAGAGACCCAGTACTTC. This chain joins TRBV6-5 and TRBJ2-5; TRBD1 agrees at 7 bases. Germline assignment: CDR1 MNHEY and CDR2 SVGAGI. This CDR3 is 14 amino acids long. Trimming took 10 bases from V and 0 from J; bases not matched to a gene: 8.

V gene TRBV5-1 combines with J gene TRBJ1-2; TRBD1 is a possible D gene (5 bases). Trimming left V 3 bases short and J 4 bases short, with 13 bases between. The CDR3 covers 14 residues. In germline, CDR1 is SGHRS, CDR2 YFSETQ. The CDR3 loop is CASSSSDRSYGYTF. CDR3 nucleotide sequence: TGCGCCAGCAGCTCCTCAGACAGAAGCTATGGCTACACCTTC.

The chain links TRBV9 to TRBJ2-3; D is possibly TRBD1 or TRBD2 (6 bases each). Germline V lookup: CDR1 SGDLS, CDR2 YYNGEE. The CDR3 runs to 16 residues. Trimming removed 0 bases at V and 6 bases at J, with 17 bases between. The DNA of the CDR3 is TGTGCCAGCAGCGTAGTTGGAGGGGGGAACTCCGATACGCAGTATTTT. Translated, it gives CASSVVGGGNSDTQYF.

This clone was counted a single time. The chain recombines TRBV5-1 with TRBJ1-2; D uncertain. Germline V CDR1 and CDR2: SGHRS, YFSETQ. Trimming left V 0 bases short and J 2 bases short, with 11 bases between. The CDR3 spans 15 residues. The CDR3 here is CASSLAPTSNYGYTF. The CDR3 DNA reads TGCGCCAGCAGCTTGGCCCCCACGAGCAACTATGGCTACACCTTC. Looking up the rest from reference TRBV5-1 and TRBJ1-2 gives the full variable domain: KAGVTQTPRYLIKTRGQQVTLSCSPISGHRSVSWYQQTPGQGLQFLFEYFSETQRNKGNFPGRFSGRQFSNSRSEMNVSTLELGDSALYLCASSLAPTSNYGYTFGSGTRLTVV.

This CDR3 is CASSLDGTVGYNEQFF. The CDR3 nucleotides are TGCGCCAGCAGCTTGGACGGGACAGTTGGGTACAATGAGCAGTTCTTC. V and J are TRBV5-1 and TRBJ2-1; 7 bases agree with TRBD1. This CDR3 has 16 amino acids. CDR1 is SGHRS and CDR2 is YFSETQ in the germline V gene. Germline trimming cut 0 bases from V and 4 bases from J; bases unmatched to any gene: 7.

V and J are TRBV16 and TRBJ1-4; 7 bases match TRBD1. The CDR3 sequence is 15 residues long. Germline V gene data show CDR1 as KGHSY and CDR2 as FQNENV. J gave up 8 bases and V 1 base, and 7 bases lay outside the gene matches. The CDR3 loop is CASSQLDRESEKLFF. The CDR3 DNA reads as TGTGCCAGCAGCCAATTAGACAGGGAAAGCGAAAAACTGTTTTTT. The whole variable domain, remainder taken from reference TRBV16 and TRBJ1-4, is GEEVAQTPKHLVRGEGQKAKLYCAPIKGHSYVFWYQQVLKNEFKFLISFQNENVFDETGMPKERFSAKCLPNSPCSLEIQATKLEDSAVYFCASSQLDRESEKLFFGSGTQLSVL.

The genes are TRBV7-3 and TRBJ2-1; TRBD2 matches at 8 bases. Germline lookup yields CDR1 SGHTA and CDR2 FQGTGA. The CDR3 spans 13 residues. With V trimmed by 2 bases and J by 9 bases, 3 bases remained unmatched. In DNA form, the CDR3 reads TGTGCCAGCAGCTTAGGGAGCGGGGGTGAGCAGTTCTTC. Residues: CASSLGSGGEQFF.

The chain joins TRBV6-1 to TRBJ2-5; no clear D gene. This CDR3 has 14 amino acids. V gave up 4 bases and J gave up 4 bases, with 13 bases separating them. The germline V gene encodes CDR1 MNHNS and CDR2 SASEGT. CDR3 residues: CASSGSGNLETQYF. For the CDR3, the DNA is TGTGCCAGCAGTGGTTCTGGGAACTTAGAGACCCAGTACTTC.

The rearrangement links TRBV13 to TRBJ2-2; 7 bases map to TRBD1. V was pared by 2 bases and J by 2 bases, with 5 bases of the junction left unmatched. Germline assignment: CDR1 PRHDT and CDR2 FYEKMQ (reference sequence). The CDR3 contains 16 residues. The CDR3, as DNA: TGTGCCAGCAGCTTATTTGGGACAGATAACACCGGGGAGCTGTTTTTT. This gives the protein CASSLFGTDNTGELFF.

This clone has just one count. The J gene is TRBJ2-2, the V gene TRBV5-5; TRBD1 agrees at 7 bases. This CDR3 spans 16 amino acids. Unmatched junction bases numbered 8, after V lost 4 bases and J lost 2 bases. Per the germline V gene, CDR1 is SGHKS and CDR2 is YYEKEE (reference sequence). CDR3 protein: CASSLNRGLNTGELFF. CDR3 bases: TGTGCCAGCAGCCTCAACAGGGGCCTTAACACCGGGGAGCTGTTTTTT.

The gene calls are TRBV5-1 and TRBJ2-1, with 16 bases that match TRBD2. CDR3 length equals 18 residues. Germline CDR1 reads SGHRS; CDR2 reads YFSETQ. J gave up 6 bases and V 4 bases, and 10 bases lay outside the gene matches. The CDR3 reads CASSRSGTSGGAPNEQFF. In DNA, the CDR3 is TGCGCCAGCAGCAGATCCGGGACTAGCGGGGGGGCTCCCAATGAGCAGTTCTTC.

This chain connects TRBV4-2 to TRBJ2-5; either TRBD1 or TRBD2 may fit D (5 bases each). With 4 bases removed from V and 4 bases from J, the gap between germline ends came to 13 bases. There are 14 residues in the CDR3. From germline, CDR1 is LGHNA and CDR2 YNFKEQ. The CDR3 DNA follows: TGTGCCAGCAGCCTATTGGGGGTAGGAGAGACCCAGTACTTC. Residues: CASSLLGVGETQYF.

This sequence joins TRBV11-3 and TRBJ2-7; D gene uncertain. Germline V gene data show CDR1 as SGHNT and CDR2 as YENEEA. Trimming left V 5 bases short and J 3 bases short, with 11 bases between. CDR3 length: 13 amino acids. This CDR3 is CASSEVSGYEQYF. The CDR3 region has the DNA TGTGCCAGCAGCGAGGTTTCTGGCTACGAGCAGTACTTC.

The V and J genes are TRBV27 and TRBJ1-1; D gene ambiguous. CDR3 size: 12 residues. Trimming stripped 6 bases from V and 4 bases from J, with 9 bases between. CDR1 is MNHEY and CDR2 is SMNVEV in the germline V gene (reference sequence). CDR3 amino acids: CASSHGGTEAFF. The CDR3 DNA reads TGTGCCAGCAGCCACGGCGGCACTGAAGCTTTCTTT.

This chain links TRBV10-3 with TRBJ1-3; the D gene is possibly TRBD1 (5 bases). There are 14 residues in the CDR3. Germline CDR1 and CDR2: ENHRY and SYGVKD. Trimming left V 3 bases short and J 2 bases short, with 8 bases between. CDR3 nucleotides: TGTGCCATCAGTGAAGGAGGGGCTGGAAACACCATATATTTT. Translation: CAISEGGAGNTIYF.

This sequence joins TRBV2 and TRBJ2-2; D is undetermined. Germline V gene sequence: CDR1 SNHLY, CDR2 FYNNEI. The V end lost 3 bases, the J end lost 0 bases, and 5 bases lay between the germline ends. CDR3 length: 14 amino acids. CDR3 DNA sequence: TGTGCCAGCAGTGAGAGCCCGAACACCGGGGAGCTGTTTTTT. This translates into CASSESPNTGELFF.